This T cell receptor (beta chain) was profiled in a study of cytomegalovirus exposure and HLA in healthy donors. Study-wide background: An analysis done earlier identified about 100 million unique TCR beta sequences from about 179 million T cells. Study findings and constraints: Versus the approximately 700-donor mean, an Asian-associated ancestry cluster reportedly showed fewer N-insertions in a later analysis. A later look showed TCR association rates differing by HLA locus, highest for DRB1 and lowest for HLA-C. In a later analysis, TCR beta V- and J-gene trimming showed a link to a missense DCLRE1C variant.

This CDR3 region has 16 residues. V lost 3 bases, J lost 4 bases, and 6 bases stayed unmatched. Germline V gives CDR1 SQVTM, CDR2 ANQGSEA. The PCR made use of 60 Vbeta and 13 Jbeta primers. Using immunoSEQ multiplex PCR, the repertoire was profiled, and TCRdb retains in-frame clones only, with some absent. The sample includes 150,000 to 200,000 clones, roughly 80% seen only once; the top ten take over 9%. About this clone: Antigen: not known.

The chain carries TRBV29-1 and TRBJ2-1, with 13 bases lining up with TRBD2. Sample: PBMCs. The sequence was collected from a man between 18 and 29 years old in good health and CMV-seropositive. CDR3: CSVETSGRLWYNEQFF. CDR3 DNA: TGCAGCGTTGAGACTAGCGGGAGGCTTTGGTACAATGAGCAGTTCTTC.